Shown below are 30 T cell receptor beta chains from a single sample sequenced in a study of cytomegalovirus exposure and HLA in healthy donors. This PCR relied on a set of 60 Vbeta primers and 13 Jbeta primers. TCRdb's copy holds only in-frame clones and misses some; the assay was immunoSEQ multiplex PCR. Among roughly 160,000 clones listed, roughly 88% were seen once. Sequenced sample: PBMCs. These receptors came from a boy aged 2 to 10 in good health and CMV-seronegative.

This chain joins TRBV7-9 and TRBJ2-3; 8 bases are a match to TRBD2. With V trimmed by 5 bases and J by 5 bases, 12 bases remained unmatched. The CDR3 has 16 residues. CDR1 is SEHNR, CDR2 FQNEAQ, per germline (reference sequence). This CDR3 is CASSIGSSGGGDTQYF. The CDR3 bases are TGTGCCAGCAGCATCGGGAGCTCCGGGGGGGGAGATACGCAGTATTTT.

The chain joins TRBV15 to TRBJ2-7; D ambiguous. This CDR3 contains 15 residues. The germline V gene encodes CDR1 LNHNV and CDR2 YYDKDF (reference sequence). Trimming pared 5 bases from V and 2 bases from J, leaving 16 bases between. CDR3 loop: CATSDSYRAPYEQYF. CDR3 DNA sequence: TGTGCCACCAGCGATTCTTACAGAGCCCCCTACGAGCAGTACTTC.

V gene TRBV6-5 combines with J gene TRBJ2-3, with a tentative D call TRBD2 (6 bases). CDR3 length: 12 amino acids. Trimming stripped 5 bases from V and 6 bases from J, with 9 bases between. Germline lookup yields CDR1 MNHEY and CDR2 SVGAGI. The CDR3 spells CASSTGADTQYF. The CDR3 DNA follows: TGTGCCAGCAGTACGGGAGCGGATACGCAGTATTTT.

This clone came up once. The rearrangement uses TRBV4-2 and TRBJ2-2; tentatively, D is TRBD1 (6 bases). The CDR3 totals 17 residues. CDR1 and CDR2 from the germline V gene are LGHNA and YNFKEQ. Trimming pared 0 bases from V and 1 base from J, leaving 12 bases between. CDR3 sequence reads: CASSQDSGDLNTGELFF. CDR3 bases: TGTGCCAGCAGCCAAGACTCAGGGGACCTGAACACCGGGGAGCTGTTTTTT.

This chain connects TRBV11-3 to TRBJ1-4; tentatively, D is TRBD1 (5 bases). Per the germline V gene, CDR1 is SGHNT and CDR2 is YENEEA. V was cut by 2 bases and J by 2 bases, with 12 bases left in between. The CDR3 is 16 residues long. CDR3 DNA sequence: TGTGCCAGCAGCTTACTTAAGACAGTCACTAATGAAAAACTGTTTTTT. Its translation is CASSLLKTVTNEKLFF.

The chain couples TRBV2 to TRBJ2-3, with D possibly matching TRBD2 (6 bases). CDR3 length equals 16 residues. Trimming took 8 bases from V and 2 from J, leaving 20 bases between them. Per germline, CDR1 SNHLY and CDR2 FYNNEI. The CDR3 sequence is CASPGSLASSTDTQYF. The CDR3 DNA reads TGTGCCAGCCCCGGGAGCCTAGCCTCATCCACAGATACGCAGTATTTT.

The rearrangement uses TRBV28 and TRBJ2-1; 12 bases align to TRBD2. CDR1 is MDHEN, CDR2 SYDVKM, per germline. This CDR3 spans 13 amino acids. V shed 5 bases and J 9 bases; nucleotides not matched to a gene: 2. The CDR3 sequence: CASSRTSGAEQFF. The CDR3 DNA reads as TGTGCCAGCAGTCGGACTAGCGGGGCTGAGCAGTTCTTC.

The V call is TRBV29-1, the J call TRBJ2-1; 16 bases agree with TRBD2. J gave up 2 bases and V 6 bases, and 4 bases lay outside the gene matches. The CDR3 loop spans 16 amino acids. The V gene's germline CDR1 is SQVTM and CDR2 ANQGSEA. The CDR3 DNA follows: TGCAGCGTCTCCGGGACTAGCGGGAGGGCCTACAATGAGCAGTTCTTC. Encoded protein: CSVSGTSGRAYNEQFF.

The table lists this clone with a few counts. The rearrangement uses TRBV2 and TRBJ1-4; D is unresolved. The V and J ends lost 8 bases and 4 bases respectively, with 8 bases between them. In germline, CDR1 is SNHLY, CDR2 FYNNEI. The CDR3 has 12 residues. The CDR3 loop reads CASLYGNEKLFF. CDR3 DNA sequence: TGTGCCAGCCTCTACGGTAATGAAAAACTGTTTTTT.

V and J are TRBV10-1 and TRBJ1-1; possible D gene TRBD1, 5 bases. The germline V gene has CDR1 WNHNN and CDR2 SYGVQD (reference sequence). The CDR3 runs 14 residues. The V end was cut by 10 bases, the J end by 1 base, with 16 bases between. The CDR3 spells CATRWGTWNTEAFF. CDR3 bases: TGCGCCACCAGATGGGGGACTTGGAACACTGAAGCTTTCTTT.

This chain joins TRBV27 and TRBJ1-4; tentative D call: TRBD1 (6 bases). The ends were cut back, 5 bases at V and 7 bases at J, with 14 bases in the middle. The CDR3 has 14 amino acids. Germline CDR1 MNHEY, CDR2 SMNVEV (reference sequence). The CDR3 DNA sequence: TGTGCCAGCAGTCTACAGGGTAGAGGTGAAAAACTGTTTTTT. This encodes CASSLQGRGEKLFF. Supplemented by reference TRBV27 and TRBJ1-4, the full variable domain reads EAQVTQNPRYLITVTGKKLTVTCSQNMNHEYMSWYRQDPGLGLRQIYYSMNVEVTDKGDVPEGYKVSRKEKRNFPLILESPSPNQTSLYFCASSLQGRGEKLFFGSGTQLSVL.

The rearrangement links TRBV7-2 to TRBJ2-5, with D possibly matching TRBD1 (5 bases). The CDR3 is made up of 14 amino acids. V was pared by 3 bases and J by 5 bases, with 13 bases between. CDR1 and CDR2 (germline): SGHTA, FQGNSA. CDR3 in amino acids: CASSFSGAGETQYF. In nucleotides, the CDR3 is TGTGCCAGCAGCTTTTCTGGGGCAGGGGAGACCCAGTACTTC. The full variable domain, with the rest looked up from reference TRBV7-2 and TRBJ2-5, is GAGVSQSPSNKVTEKGKDVELRCDPISGHTALYWYRQSLGQGLEFLIYFQGNSAPDKSGLPSDRFSAERTGGSVSTLTIQRTQQEDSAVYLCASSFSGAGETQYFGPGTRLLVL.

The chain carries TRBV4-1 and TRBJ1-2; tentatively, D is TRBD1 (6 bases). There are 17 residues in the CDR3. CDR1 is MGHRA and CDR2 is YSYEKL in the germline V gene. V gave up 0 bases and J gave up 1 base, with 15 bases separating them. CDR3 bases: TGCGCCAGCAGCCAAGAATTCCCGGGGGGGCTTAACTATGGCTACACCTTC. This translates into CASSQEFPGGLNYGYTF.

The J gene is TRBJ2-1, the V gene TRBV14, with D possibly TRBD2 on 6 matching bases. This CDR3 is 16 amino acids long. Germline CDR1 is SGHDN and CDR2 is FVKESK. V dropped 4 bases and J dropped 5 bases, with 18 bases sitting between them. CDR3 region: CASSPLVGGLNNEQFF. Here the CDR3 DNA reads TGTGCCAGCAGCCCCCTGGTAGGAGGGCTAAACAATGAGCAGTTCTTC. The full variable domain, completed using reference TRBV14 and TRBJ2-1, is EAGVTQFPSHSVIEKGQTVTLRCDPISGHDNLYWYRRVMGKEIKFLLHFVKESKQDESGMPNNRFLAERTGGTYSTLKVQPAELEDSGVYFCASSPLVGGLNNEQFFGPGTRLTVL.

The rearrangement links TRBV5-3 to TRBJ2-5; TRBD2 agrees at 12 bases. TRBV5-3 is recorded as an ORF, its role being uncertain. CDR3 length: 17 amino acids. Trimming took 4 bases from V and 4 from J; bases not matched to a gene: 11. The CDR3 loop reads CARSLNMTSGGGETQYF. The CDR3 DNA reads TGTGCCAGAAGCCTGAACATGACTAGCGGGGGAGGAGAGACCCAGTACTTC.

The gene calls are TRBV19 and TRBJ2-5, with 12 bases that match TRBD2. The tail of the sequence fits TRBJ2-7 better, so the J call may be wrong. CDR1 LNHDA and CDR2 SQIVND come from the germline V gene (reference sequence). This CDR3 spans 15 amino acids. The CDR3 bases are TGTGCCAGTAACCTCGGGACTAGCGGGCCCTACGAGCAGTACTTC. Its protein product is CASNLGTSGPYEQYF.

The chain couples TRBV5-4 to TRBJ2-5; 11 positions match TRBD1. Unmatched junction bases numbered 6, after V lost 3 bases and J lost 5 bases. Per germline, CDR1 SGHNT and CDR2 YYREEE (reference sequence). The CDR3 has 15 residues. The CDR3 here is CASSSGTGGSETQYF. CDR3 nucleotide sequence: TGTGCCAGCAGCTCTGGGACAGGGGGAAGCGAGACCCAGTACTTC.

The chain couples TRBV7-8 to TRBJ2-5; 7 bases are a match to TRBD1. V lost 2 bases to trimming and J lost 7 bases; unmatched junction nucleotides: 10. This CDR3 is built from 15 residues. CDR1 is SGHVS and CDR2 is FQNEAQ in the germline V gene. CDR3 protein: CASSLKGAEDPTQYF. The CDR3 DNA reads TGTGCCAGCAGCTTAAAGGGGGCAGAGGACCCGACCCAGTACTTC.

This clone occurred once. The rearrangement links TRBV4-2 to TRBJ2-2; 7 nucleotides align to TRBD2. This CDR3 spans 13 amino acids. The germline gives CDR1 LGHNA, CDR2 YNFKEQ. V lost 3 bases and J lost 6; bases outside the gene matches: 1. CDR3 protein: CASSQREPGELFF. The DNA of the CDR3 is TGTGCCAGCAGCCAGCGGGAGCCCGGGGAGCTGTTTTTT.

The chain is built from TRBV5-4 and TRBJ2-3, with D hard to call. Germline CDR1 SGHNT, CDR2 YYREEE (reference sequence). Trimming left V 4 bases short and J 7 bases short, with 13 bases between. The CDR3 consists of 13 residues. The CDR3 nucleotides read TGTGCCAGCAGCCAACAAGCGATGCATACGCAGTATTTT. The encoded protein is CASSQQAMHTQYF.

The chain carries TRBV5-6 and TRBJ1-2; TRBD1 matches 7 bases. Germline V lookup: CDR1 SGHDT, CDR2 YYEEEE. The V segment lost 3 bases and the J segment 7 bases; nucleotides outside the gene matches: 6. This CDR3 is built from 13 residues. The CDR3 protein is CASSSYRGGGYTF. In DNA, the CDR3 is TGTGCCAGCAGCTCTTACAGGGGAGGTGGCTACACCTTC.

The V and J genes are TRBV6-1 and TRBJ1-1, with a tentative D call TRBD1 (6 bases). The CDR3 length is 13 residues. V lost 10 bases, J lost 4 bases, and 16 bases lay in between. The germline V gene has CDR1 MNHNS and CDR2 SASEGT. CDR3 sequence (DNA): TGTGCCACCCCGGGGGGGCGGGGCACTGAAGCTTTCTTT. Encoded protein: CATPGGRGTEAFF.

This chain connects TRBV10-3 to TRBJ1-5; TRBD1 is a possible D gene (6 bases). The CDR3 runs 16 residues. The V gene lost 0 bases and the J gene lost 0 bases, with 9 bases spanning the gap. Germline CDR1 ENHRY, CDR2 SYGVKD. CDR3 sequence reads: CAISESTGLSNQPQHF. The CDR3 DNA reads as TGTGCCATCAGTGAGTCGACAGGCCTTAGCAATCAGCCCCAGCATTTT.

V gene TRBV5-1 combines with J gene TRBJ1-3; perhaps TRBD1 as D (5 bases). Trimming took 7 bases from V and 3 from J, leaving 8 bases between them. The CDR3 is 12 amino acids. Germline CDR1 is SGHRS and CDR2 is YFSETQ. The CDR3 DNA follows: TGCGCCAGCCAGGGCGGTGGAAACACCATATATTTT. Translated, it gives CASQGGGNTIYF. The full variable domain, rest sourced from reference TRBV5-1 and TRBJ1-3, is KAGVTQTPRYLIKTRGQQVTLSCSPISGHRSVSWYQQTPGQGLQFLFEYFSETQRNKGNFPGRFSGRQFSNSRSEMNVSTLELGDSALYLCASQGGGNTIYFGEGSWLTVV.

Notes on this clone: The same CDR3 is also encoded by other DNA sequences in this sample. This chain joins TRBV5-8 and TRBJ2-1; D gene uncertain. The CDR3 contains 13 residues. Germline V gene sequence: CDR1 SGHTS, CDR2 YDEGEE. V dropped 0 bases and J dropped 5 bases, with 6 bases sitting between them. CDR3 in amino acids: CASSLGLHNEQFF. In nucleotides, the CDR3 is TGTGCCAGCAGCTTGGGACTTCACAATGAGCAGTTCTTC. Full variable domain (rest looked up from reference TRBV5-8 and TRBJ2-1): EAGVTQSPTHLIKTRGQQATLRCSPISGHTSVYWYQQALGLGLQFLLWYDEGEERNRGNFPPRFSGRQFPNYSSELNVNALELEDSALYLCASSLGLHNEQFFGPGTRLTVL.

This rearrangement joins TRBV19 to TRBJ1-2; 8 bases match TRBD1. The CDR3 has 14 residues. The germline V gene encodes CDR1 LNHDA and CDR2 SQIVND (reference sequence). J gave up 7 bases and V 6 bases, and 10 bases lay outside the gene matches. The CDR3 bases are TGTGCCAGTAGCGAATACAGAGGACAGGGTGGCTACACCTTC. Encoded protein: CASSEYRGQGGYTF.

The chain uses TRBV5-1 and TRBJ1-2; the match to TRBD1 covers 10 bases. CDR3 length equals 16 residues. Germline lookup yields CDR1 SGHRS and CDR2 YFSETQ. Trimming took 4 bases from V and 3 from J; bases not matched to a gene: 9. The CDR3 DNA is TGCGCCAGCAGCCTAAGACAGGGGGCGCGAGACTATGGCTACACCTTC. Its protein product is CASSLRQGARDYGYTF.

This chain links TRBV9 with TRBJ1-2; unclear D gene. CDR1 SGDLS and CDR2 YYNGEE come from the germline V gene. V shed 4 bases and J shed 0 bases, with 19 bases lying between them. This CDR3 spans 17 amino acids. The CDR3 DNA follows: TGTGCCAGCAGCCTGCCGGGAACGACCCACCCTAACTATGGCTACACCTTC. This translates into CASSLPGTTHPNYGYTF. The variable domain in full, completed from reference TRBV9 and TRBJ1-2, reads DSGVTQTPKHLITATGQRVTLRCSPRSGDLSVYWYQQSLDQGLQFLIQYYNGEERAKGNILERFSAQQFPDLHSELNLSSLELGDSALYFCASSLPGTTHPNYGYTFGSGTRLTVV.

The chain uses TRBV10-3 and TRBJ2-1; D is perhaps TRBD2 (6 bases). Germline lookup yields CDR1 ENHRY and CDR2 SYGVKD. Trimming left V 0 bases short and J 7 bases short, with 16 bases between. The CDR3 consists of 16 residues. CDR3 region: CAISESTGGPTNEQFF. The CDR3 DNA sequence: TGTGCCATCAGTGAGTCGACCGGGGGTCCCACTAATGAGCAGTTCTTC.

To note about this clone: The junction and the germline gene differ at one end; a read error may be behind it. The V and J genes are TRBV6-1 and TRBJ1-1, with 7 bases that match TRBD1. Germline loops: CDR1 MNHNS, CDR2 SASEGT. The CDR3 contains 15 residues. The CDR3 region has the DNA TGTGCCAGCAGTGAAACAAGGGGACAGAACATTGAAGCTTTCTTT. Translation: CASSETRGQNIEAFF.